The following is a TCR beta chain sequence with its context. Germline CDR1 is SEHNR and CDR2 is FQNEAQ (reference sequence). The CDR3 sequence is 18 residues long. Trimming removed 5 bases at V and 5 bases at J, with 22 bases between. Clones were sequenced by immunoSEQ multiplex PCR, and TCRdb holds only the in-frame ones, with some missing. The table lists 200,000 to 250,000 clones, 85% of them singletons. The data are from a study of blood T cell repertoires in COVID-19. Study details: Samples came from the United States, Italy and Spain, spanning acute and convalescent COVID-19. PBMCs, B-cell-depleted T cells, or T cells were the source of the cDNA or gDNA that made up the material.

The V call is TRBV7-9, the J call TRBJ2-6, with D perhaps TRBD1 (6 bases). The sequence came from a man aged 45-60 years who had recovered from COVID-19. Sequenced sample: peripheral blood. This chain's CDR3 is CASSQAFGRQGRANVLTF. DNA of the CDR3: TGTGCCAGCAGCCAGGCTTTCGGTCGGCAGGGGAGGGCCAACGTCCTGACTTTC. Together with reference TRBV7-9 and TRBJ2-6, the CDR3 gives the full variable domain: DTGVSQNPRHKITKRGQNVTFRCDPISEHNRLYWYRQTLGQGPEFLTYFQNEAQLEKSRLLSDRFSAERPKGSFSTLEIQRTEQGDSAMYLCASSQAFGRQGRANVLTFGAGSRLTVL.